The 27 T cell receptor beta chains given below trace back to one sample, sequenced in a study of T cells in localized non-small cell lung cancer. Sequenced by immunoSEQ multiplex PCR; TCRdb stores in-frame clones only, minus some. The table includes around 29,000 clones, about 90% detected once. Sequencing used peripheral blood, obtained before any cancer treatment. These receptors were taken from a woman aged 40 to 75 with stage I lung adenocarcinoma.

V and J are TRBV19 and TRBJ1-5; 7 bases align to TRBD1. Germline V gene sequence: CDR1 LNHDA, CDR2 SQIVND (reference sequence). This CDR3 is 16 amino acids long. Trimming cost V 5 bases and J 1 base; bases outside gene matches: 8. The CDR3 DNA is TGTGCCAGTAGTCCGGTCCAGGGGGTCAGCAATCAGCCCCAGCATTTT. Encoded protein: CASSPVQGVSNQPQHF.

The V and J genes are TRBV7-2 and TRBJ2-5; tentatively, D is TRBD1 or TRBD2 (5 bases each). The CDR3 consists of 14 residues. CDR1 is SGHTA and CDR2 is FQGNSA in the germline V gene. V dropped 3 bases and J dropped 5 bases, with 13 bases sitting between them. In DNA form, the CDR3 reads TGTGCCAGCAGCTTGGGACCTTCAATGGAGACCCAGTACTTC. Encoded protein: CASSLGPSMETQYF.

This chain joins TRBV5-1 and TRBJ2-1; possible D gene TRBD1, 5 bases. V dropped 2 bases and J dropped 1 base, with 7 bases sitting between them. This CDR3 contains 14 residues. Germline V gene lookup returns CDR1 SGHRS and CDR2 YFSETQ. The CDR3 DNA is TGCGCCAGCAGCTTCTCAGGGTCCTACAATGAGCAGTTCTTC. It encodes CASSFSGSYNEQFF.

This clone was seen only once. V is TRBV27 and J is TRBJ2-2; D is unclear. Germline V gene lookup returns CDR1 MNHEY and CDR2 SMNVEV (reference sequence). Trimming left V 11 bases short and J 6 bases short, with 10 bases between. CDR3 length: 11 residues. The CDR3 coding sequence is TGTGCCTGCATTGGGGCCGGGGAGCTGTTTTTT. This encodes CACIGAGELFF.

The chain uses TRBV7-2 and TRBJ2-1, with 9 bases fitting TRBD2. V was pared by 5 bases and J by 5 bases, with 7 bases of the junction left unmatched. CDR1 and CDR2 (germline): SGHTA, FQGNSA. The CDR3 totals 15 residues. The DNA of the CDR3 is TGTGCCAGCAGCCCAAGCGGGAGGTCGGACAATGAGCAGTTCTTC. Amino acid sequence: CASSPSGRSDNEQFF.

The chain employs TRBV5-6 and TRBJ1-5, with D hard to call. The CDR3 consists of 15 residues. Germline lookup yields CDR1 SGHDT and CDR2 YYEEEE. The V end lost 0 bases, the J end lost 2 bases, and 9 bases lay between the germline ends. CDR3 residues: CASSLAGRGNQPQHF. In DNA form, the CDR3 reads TGTGCCAGCAGCTTGGCCGGGCGGGGCAATCAGCCCCAGCATTTT.

The chain links TRBV7-2 to TRBJ2-7; D unresolved. V was trimmed by 0 bases and J by 10 bases, leaving 13 bases between them. CDR1 is SGHTA and CDR2 is FQGNSA in the germline V gene. The CDR3 has 13 residues. The CDR3 loop is CASSLAPQAAQYF. CDR3 sequence (DNA): TGTGCCAGCAGCTTAGCACCCCAGGCAGCCCAGTACTTC.

V is TRBV29-1 and J is TRBJ1-5; TRBD1 matches 8 bases. The CDR3 spans 14 residues. Germline CDR1 reads SQVTM; CDR2 reads ANQGSEA. The V and J ends lost 7 bases and 6 bases, in that order; junction bases with no gene match: 11. DNA for the CDR3: TGCAGCGCAACGACAGGGGTGGTCGGTCAGCCCCAGCATTTT. As protein: CSATTGVVGQPQHF.

J is TRBJ1-3 and V is TRBV6-6, with D perhaps matching TRBD1 (5 bases). The CDR3 is made up of 13 amino acids. V gave up 6 bases and J gave up 5 bases, with 11 bases separating them. Germline lookup yields CDR1 MNHNY and CDR2 SVGAGI (reference sequence). The CDR3 protein is CASRGDGRNTIYF. In DNA form, the CDR3 reads TGTGCCAGCAGGGGGGACGGACGAAACACCATATATTTT.

The chain combines TRBV28 with TRBJ2-2; D is uncertain. Per the germline V gene, CDR1 is MDHEN and CDR2 is SYDVKM. The CDR3 contains 15 residues. The ends were cut back, 3 bases at V and 0 bases at J, with 8 bases in the middle. For the CDR3, the DNA is TGTGCCAGCAGTTTCGGCAGCGCGAACACCGGGGAGCTGTTTTTT. Translating it yields CASSFGSANTGELFF. Complete variable domain (other parts from reference TRBV28 and TRBJ2-2): DVKVTQSSRYLVKRTGEKVFLECVQDMDHENMFWYRQDPGLGLRLIYFSYDVKMKEKGDIPEGYSVSREKKERFSLILESASTNQTSMYLCASSFGSANTGELFFGEGSRLTVL.

V gene TRBV5-1 combines with J gene TRBJ1-6; TRBD1 agrees at 7 bases. Germline V CDR1 and CDR2: SGHRS, YFSETQ. The V segment lost 3 bases and the J segment 6 bases; nucleotides outside the gene matches: 6. The CDR3 is 15 residues long. CDR3 nucleotide sequence: TGCGCCAGCAGCTCAACAGGGGCGGGTAATTCACCCCTCCACTTT. This sequence encodes CASSSTGAGNSPLHF.

The CDR3 sequence is CASSLRPTGELFF. DNA for the CDR3: TGTGCCAGCAGCTTGAGACCCACCGGGGAGCTGTTTTTT. V usage is TRBV7-7 and J usage is TRBJ2-2; D is ambiguous. Per the germline V gene, CDR1 is SSHAT and CDR2 is FNYEAQ (reference sequence). V lost 3 bases to trimming and J lost 4 bases, with 6 bases between them. This CDR3 comprises 13 residues. Variable domain in full (rest from reference TRBV7-7 and TRBJ2-2): GAGVSQSPRYKVTKRGQDVTLRCDPISSHATLYWYQQALGQGPEFLTYFNYEAQPDKSGLPSDRFSAERPEGSISTLTIQRTEQRDSAMYRCASSLRPTGELFFGEGSRLTVL.

This clone came up a few times. V gene TRBV18 combines with J gene TRBJ2-5; 13 nucleotides agree with TRBD2. After removal of 2 bases from V and 5 bases from J, the junction contained 2 bases not matched to a gene. The CDR3 covers 15 residues. Germline lookup yields CDR1 KGHSH and CDR2 LQKENI. The CDR3 DNA reads TGTGCCAGCTCACCAGAGGGACTAGCGGGGGAGACCCAGTACTTC. Encoded protein: CASSPEGLAGETQYF.

CDR3 loop: CASSRRASGRPENEQYF. The CDR3 DNA reads TGTGCCAGCAGTCGTCGAGCTAGCGGGAGGCCAGAGAACGAGCAGTACTTC. The V and J genes are TRBV11-1 and TRBJ2-7; 11 bases agree with TRBD2. Unmatched junction bases numbered 15, after V lost 6 bases and J lost 5 bases. Per germline, CDR1 SGHAT and CDR2 FQDESV (reference sequence). The CDR3 sequence is 17 residues long.

The chain uses TRBV30 and TRBJ1-5; tentatively, D is TRBD1 (6 bases). There are 14 residues in the CDR3. V lost 1 base, J lost 7 bases, and 14 bases lay in between. In germline, CDR1 is GTSNPN, CDR2 SVGIG (reference sequence). The DNA for the CDR3 is TGTGCCTGGAGTGCCCGGGGGGGCAGCCAGCCCCAGCATTTT. Amino acid sequence: CAWSARGGSQPQHF. Supplemented by reference TRBV30 and TRBJ1-5, the full variable domain reads SQTIHQWPATLVQPVGSPLSLECTVEGTSNPNLYWYRQAAGRGLQLLFYSVGIGQISSEVPQNLSASRPQDRQFILSSKKLLLSDSGFYLCAWSARGGSQPQHFGDGTRLSIL.

The chain combines TRBV18 with TRBJ2-7; D uncertain. The germline V gene encodes CDR1 KGHSH and CDR2 LQKENI. Trimming cost V 6 bases and J 1 base, with 13 bases left between them. The CDR3 runs 14 residues. In nucleotides, the CDR3 is TGTGCCAGCTCTTCAAACGCACATTCCTACGAGCAGTACTTC. Translated: CASSSNAHSYEQYF.

This rearrangement joins TRBV29-1 to TRBJ1-2, with TRBD1 identical over 11 bases. V lost 8 bases, J lost 6 bases, and 8 bases stayed unmatched. Germline assignment: CDR1 SQVTM and CDR2 ANQGSEA. This CDR3 has 13 residues. This CDR3 reads CSCVLGQGDGYTF. The CDR3 DNA reads TGCAGCTGCGTGTTGGGACAGGGGGATGGCTACACCTTC.

This rearrangement joins TRBV6-5 to TRBJ1-4; D unresolved. The CDR3 extends over 11 amino acids. Trimming cost V 2 bases and J 6 bases, with 1 base left between them. The germline CDR1 and CDR2 sequences are MNHEY and SVGAGI. Here the CDR3 reads CASSYDEKLFF. CDR3 nucleotide sequence: TGTGCCAGCAGTTACGATGAAAAACTGTTTTTT.

The table lists this clone with a count of one. This chain joins TRBV5-1 and TRBJ2-5; TRBD1 or TRBD2 may be the D gene (5 bases each). The V gene's germline CDR1 is SGHRS and CDR2 YFSETQ. V dropped 3 bases and J dropped 5 bases, with 14 bases sitting between them. This CDR3 spans 14 amino acids. The CDR3 DNA sequence: TGCGCCAGCAGCTCGGGCGGTGGGACCGAGACCCAGTACTTC. It codes for CASSSGGGTETQYF.

This chain links TRBV5-1 with TRBJ2-1, with 10 bases that match TRBD2. The CDR3 sequence is 15 residues long. The junction had 3 bases not matched to a gene; V was cut back by 0 bases and J by 6 bases. CDR1 is SGHRS and CDR2 is YFSETQ in the germline V gene. The chain's CDR3 is CASSLATSGVNEQFF. DNA for the CDR3: TGCGCCAGCAGCTTGGCAACTAGCGGGGTCAATGAGCAGTTCTTC. Full variable domain (remainder filled in from reference TRBV5-1 and TRBJ2-1): KAGVTQTPRYLIKTRGQQVTLSCSPISGHRSVSWYQQTPGQGLQFLFEYFSETQRNKGNFPGRFSGRQFSNSRSEMNVSTLELGDSALYLCASSLATSGVNEQFFGPGTRLTVL.

The chain employs TRBV29-1 and TRBJ2-7, with D possibly being TRBD2 (5 bases). CDR3 length equals 11 residues. Germline-derived CDR1 and CDR2 are SQVTM and ANQGSEA. V lost 4 bases, J lost 4 bases, and 8 bases lay in between. This chain's CDR3 is CSVGGSYEQYF. CDR3 DNA sequence: TGCAGCGTTGGAGGGAGTTACGAGCAGTACTTC.

The V call is TRBV6-1, the J call TRBJ2-7; maybe TRBD2 (7 bases). CDR1 and CDR2 from the germline V gene are MNHNS and SASEGT. CDR3 length: 15 residues. Deletions cut 6 bases from V and 5 bases from J, with 20 bases between. The CDR3 DNA follows: TGTGCCAGCAGCTTCGGGGGGCGCAAAAGGGACGAGCAGTACTTC. Its translation: CASSFGGRKRDEQYF.

This sequence joins TRBV5-1 and TRBJ2-5; TRBD1 matches 8 bases. Germline lookup yields CDR1 SGHRS and CDR2 YFSETQ. The CDR3 has 14 amino acids. J gave up 5 bases and V 4 bases, and 7 bases lay outside the gene matches. CDR3 loop: CASSRQGAKETQYF. The CDR3 nucleotides read TGCGCCAGCAGCAGGCAGGGGGCAAAGGAGACCCAGTACTTC.

The chain combines TRBV21-1 with TRBJ2-7; the table gives TRBD1 as D, unverified against the DNA. TRBV21-1 is annotated as a pseudogene. This CDR3 has 16 amino acids. The CDR3 sequence is CASSKENRGRPYEQYF. For the CDR3, the DNA is TGTGCCAGCAGCAAAGAGAACAGGGGACGCCCCTACGAGCAGTACTTC.

This rearrangement joins TRBV2 to TRBJ2-2; TRBD1 aligns across 10 bases. This CDR3 is built from 15 residues. Germline CDR1 reads SNHLY; CDR2 reads FYNNEI. After removal of 5 bases from V and 5 bases from J, the junction contained 5 bases not matched to a gene. CDR3 sequence reads: CASSSGTGVTGELFF. Written as DNA, the CDR3 is TGTGCCAGCAGTTCCGGGACAGGGGTAACCGGGGAGCTGTTTTTT.

The chain couples TRBV28 to TRBJ2-1, with D possibly TRBD2 on 7 matching bases. The CDR3 extends over 20 amino acids. The germline CDR1 and CDR2 sequences are MDHEN and SYDVKM. V was clipped by 3 bases and J by 0 bases, with 24 bases between them. The CDR3 coding sequence is TGTGCCAGCAGTTTCCCGGGCGGGGGCCCTATTCGAAGCTCCTACAATGAGCAGTTCTTC. Its protein product is CASSFPGGGPIRSSYNEQFF. The full variable domain, its missing parts supplied by reference TRBV28 and TRBJ2-1, is DVKVTQSSRYLVKRTGEKVFLECVQDMDHENMFWYRQDPGLGLRLIYFSYDVKMKEKGDIPEGYSVSREKKERFSLILESASTNQTSMYLCASSFPGGGPIRSSYNEQFFGPGTRLTVL.

This chain uses TRBV4-3 with TRBJ2-3; the D is unclear. Trimming cost V 4 bases and J 6 bases, with 11 bases left between them. CDR3 length: 13 residues. Per the germline V gene, CDR1 is LGHNA and CDR2 is YSLEER. The CDR3, as DNA: TGCGCCAGCAGCCTGCGGTGGTCGGATACGCAGTATTTT. This encodes CASSLRWSDTQYF.